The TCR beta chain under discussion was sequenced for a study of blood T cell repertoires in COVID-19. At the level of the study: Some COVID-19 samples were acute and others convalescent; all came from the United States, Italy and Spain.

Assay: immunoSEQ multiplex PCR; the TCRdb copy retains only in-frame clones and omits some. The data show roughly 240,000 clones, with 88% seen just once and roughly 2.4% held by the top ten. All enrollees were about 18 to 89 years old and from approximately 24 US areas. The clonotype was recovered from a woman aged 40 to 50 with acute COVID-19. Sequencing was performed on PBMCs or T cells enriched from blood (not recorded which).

The CDR3 DNA reads as TGTGCCAGCAGTTTCCCCGGGAGTGGAGATACGCAGTATTTT. Protein sequence: CASSFPGSGDTQYF. This chain links TRBV7-9 with TRBJ2-3; TRBD2 is a possible D gene (6 bases). Per germline, CDR1 SEHNR and CDR2 FQNEAQ (reference sequence). This CDR3 contains 14 residues. The germline V and J ends were trimmed by 6 bases and 5 bases, with 15 bases remaining between them.